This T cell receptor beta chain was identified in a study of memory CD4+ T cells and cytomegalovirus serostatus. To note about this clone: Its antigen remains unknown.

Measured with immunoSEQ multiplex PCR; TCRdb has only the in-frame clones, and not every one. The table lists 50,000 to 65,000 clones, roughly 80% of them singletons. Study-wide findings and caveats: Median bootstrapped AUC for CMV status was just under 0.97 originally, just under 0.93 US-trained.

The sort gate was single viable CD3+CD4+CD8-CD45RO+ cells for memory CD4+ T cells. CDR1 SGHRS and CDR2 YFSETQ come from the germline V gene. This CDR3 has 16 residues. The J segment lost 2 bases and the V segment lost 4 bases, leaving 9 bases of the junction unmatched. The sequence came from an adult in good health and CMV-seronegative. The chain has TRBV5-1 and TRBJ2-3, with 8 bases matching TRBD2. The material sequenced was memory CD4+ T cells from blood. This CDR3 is CASSLGIAGPTDTQYF. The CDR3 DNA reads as TGCGCCAGCAGCCTAGGAATAGCGGGGCCCACAGATACGCAGTATTTT.